This T cell receptor beta chain was obtained from a study of blood T cell repertoires in COVID-19. About the study: Samples representing acute and convalescent COVID-19 were sourced from the United States, Italy and Spain. Sample material is recorded as cDNA or gDNA derived from T cells, B-cell-depleted T cells, or PBMCs.

In the authors' methods: Reference gene primers were amplified, and this amplification served to estimate nucleated cell counts. Sequencing used immunoSEQ multiplex PCR; TCRdb keeps in-frame clones, though not all of them. V and J calls and clone size are those listed in that table; D and trimming were worked out from the DNA. The table lists about 98,000 clones, over 75% of them singletons, with roughly 10% in the top ten. CDR1 and CDR2 from the germline V gene are SGHRS and YFSETQ. The length of the CDR3 is 14 residues. Losses at the gene ends were 4 bases for V and 8 bases for J; bases not matched to a gene: 5.

Sample: peripheral blood. This chain joins TRBV5-1 and TRBJ2-1; 11 bases fit TRBD2. This clonotype was obtained from a woman aged 80 or over with acute or convalescent COVID-19. CDR3 DNA: TGCGCCAGCAGCGCTAGCGGGGGGAGGGATGAGCAGTTCTTC. Translation: CASSASGGRDEQFF.